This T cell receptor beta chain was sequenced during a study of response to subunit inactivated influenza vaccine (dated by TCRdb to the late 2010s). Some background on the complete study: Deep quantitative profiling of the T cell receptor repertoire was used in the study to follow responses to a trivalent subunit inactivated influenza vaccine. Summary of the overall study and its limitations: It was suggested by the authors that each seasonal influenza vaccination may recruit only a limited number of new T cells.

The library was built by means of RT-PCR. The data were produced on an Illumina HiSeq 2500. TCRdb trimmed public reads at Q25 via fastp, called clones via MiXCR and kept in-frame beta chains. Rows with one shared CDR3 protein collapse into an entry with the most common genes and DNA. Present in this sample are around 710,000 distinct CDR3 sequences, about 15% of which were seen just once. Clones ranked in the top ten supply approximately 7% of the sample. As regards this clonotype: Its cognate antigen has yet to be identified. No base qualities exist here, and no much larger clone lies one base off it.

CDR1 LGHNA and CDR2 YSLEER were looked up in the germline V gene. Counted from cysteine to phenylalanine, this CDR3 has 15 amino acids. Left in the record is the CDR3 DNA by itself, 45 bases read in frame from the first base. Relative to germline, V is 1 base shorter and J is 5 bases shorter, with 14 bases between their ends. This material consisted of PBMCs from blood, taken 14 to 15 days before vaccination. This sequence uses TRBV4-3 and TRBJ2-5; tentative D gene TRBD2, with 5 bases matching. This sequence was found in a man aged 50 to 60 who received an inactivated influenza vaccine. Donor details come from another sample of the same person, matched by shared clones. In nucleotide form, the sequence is TGCGCCAGCAGCCAAGGTTCTACTAGTTCGGAGACCCAGTACTTC. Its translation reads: CASSQGSTSSETQYF.